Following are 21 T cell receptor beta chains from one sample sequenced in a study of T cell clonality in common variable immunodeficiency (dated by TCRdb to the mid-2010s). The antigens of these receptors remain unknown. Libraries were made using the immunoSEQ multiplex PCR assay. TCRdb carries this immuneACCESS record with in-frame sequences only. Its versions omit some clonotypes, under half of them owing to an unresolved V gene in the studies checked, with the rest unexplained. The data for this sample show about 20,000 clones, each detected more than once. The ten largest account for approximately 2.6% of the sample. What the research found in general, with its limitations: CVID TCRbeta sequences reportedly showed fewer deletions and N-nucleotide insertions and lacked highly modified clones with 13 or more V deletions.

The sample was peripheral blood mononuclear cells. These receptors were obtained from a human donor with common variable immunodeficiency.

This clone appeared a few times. Incomplete CDR3 DNA: TGTGCCAGCAGAAATCCAGGGGGCTCTGGGGCCAACGTC. It specifies CASRNPGGSGANV. The whole CDR3 protein is CASRNPGGSGANVLTF. V usage is TRBV7-6 and J usage is TRBJ2-6; 7 bases align to TRBD1. The CDR3 end is not reached by the read, which stops 3 residues before it; the germline J gene fills it in. This CDR3 contains 16 residues. Germline V gives CDR1 SGHVS, CDR2 FNYEAQ. Unmatched junction bases numbered 5, after V lost 6 bases and J lost 0 bases.

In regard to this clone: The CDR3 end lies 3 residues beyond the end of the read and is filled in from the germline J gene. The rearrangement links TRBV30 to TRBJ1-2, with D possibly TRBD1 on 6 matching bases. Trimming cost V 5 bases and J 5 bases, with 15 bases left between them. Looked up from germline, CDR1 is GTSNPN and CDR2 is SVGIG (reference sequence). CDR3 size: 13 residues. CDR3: CAWGRGGWYGYTF. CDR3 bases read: TGTGCCTGGGGGAGGGGGGGCTGGTATGGC.

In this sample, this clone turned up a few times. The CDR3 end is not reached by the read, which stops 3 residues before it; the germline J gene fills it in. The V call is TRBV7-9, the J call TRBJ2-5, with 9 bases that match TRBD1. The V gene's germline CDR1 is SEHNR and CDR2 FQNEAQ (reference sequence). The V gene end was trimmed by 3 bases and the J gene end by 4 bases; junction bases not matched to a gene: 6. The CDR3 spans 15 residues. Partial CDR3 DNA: TGTGCCAGCAGCTTTATCTCGGGACAGGGAGAGACC. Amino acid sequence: CASSFISGQGET. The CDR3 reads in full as CASSFISGQGETQYF.

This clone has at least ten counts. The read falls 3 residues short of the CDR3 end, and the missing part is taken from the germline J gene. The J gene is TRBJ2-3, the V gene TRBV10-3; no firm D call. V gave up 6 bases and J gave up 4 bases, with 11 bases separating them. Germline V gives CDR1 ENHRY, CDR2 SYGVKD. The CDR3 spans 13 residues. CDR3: CAIRAPLSDTQYF. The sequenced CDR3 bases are TGTGCCATCAGGGCCCCATTATCAGATACG.

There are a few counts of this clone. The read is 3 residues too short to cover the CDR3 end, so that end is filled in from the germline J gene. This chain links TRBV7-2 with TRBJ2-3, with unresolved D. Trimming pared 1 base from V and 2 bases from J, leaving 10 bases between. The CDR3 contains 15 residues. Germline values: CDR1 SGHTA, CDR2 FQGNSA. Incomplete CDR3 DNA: TGTGCCAGCAGCTTAGGCCCTACCCCCACAGATACG. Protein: CASSLGPTPTDT. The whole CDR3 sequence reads CASSLGPTPTDTQYF.

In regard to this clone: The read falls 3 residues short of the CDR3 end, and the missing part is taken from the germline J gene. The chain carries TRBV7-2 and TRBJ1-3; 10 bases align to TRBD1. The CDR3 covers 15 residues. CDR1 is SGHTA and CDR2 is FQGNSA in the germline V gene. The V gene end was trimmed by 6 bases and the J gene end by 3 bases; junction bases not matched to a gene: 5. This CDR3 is CASRPGQGGGNTIYF. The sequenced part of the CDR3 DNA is TGTGCCAGCAGACCTGGACAGGGGGGTGGAAACACC.

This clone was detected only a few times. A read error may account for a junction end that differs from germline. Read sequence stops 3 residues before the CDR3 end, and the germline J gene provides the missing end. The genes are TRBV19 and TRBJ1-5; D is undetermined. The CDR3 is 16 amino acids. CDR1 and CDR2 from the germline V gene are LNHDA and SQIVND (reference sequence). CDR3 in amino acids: CASSITSWGSDQPQHF. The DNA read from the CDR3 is TGTGCCAGTAGTATCACCTCATGGGGTAGCGATCAGCCC.

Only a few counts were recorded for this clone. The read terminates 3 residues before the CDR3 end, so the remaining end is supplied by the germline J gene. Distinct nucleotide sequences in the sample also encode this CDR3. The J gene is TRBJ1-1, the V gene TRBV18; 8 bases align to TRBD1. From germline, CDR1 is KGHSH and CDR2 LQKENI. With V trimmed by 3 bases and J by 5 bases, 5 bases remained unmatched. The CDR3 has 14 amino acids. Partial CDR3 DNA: TGTGCCAGCTCACCTGGACAGGGAGTGACTGAA. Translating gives CASSPGQGVTE. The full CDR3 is CASSPGQGVTEAFF.

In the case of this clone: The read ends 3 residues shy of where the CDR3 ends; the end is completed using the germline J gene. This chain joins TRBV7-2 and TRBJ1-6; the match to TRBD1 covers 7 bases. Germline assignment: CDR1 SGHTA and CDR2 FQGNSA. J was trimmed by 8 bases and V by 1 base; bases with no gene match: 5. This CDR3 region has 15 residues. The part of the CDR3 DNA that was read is TGTGCCAGCAGCTTAGTGGCACAGGGGTATTCACCC. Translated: CASSLVAQGYSP. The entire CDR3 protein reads CASSLVAQGYSPLHF.

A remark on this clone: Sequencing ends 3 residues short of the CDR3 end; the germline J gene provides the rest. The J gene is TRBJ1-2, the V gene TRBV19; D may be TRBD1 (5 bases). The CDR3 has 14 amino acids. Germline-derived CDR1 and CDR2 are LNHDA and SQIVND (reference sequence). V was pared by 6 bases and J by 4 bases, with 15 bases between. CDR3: CASSATGGPYGYTF. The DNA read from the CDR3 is TGTGCCAGTAGCGCGACGGGGGGTCCCTATGGC.

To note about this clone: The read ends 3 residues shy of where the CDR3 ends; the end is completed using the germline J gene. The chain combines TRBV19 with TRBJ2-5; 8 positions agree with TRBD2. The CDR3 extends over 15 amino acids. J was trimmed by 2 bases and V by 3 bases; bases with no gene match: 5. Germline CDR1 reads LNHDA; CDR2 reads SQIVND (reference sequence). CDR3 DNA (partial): TGTGCCAGTAGTATCTTGGGACTAGGGCAAGAGACC. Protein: CASSILGLGQET. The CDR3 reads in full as CASSILGLGQETQYF. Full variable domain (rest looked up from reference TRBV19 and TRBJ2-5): DGGITQSPKYLFRKEGQNVTLSCEQNLNHDAMYWYRQDPGQGLRLIYYSQIVNDFQKGDIAEGYSVSREKKESFPLTVTSAQKNPTAFYLCASSILGLGQETQYFGPGTRLLVL.

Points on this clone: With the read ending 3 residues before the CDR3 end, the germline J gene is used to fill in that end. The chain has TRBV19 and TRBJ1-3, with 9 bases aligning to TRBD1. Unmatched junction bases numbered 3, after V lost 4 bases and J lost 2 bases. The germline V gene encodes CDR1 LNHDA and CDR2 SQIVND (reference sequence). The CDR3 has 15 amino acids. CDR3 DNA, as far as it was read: TGTGCCAGTAGTACAGGACAGGGGCCTGGAAACACC. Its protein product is CASSTGQGPGNT. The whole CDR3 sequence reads CASSTGQGPGNTIYF.

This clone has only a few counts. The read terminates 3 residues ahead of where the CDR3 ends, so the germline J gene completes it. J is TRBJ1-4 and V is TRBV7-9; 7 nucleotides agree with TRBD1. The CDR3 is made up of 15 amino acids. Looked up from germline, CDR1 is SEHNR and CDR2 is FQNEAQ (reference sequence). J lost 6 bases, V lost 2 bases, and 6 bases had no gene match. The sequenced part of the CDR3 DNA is TGTGCCAGCAGCTTAATGGGCAGGGGGGATGAAAAA. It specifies CASSLMGRGDEK. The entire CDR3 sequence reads CASSLMGRGDEKLFF.

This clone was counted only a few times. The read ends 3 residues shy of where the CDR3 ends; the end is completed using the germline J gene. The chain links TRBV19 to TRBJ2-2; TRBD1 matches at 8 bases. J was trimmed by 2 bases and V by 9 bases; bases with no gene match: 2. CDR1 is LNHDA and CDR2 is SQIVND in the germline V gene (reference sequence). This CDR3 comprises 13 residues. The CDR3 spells CASGQGNTGELFF. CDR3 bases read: TGTGCCAGCGGACAGGGAAACACCGGGGAG.

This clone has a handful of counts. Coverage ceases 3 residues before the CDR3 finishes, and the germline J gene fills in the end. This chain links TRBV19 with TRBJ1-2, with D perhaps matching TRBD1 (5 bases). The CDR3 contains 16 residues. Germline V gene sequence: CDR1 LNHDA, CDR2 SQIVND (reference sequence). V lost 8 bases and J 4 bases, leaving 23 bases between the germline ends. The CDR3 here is CASVLRVDTPPYGYTF. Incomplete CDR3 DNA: TGTGCCAGTGTTCTTCGTGTGGACACCCCGCCCTATGGC.

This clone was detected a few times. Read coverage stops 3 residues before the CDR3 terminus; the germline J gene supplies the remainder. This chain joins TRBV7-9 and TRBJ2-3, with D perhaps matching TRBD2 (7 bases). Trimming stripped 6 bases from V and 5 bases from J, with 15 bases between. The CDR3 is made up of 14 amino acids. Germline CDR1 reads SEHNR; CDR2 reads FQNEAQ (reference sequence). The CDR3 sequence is CASSKGGGQDTQYF. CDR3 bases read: TGTGCCAGCAGTAAAGGGGGGGGCCAAGATACG.

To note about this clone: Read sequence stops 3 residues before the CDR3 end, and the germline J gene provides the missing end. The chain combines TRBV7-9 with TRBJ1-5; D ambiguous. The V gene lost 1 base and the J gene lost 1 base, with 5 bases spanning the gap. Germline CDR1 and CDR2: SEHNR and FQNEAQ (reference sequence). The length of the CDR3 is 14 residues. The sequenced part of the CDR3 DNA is TGTGCCAGCAGCTTAGGGCCCAGCAATCAGCCC. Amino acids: CASSLGPSNQP. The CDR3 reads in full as CASSLGPSNQPQHF.

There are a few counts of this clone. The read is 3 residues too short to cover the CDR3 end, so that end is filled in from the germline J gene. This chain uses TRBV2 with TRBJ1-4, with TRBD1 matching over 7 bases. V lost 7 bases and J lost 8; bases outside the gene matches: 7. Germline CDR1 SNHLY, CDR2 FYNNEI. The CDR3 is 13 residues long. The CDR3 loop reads CASKGAPGEKLFF. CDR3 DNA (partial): TGTGCCAGCAAGGGGGCCCCGGGGGAAAAA. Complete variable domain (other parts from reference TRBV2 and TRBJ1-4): EPEVTQTPSHQVTQMGQEVILRCVPISNHLYFYWYRQILGQKVEFLVSFYNNEISEKSEIFDDQFSVERPDGSNFTLKIRSTKLEDSAMYFCASKGAPGEKLFFGSGTQLSVL.

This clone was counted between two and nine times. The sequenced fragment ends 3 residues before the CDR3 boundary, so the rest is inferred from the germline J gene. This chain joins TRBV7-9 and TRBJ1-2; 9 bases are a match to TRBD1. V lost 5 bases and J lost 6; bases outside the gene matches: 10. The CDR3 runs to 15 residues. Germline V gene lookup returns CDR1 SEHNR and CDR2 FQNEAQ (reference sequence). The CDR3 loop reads CASSPGTGSTDGYTF. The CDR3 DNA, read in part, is TGTGCCAGCAGCCCGGGGACAGGGAGTACGGATGGC.

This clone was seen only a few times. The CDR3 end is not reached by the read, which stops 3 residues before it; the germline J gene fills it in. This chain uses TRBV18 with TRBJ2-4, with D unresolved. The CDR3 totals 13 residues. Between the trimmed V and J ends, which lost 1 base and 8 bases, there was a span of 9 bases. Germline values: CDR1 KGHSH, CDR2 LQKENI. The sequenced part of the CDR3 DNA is TGTGCCAGCTCACCACAGGTCGAGGACATT. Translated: CASSPQVEDI. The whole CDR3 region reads CASSPQVEDIQYF.

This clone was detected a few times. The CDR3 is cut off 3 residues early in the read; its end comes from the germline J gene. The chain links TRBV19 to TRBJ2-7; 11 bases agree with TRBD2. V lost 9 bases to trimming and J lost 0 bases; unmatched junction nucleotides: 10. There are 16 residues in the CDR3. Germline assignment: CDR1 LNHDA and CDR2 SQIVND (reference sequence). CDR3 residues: CASAVTSGIRSYEQYF. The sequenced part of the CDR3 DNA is TGTGCCAGCGCCGTGACTAGCGGGATTCGCTCCTACGAG.